This TCR beta chain was sequenced during a study of identical twins. Study-wide points: Weaker excess sharing between twins was seen in beta out-of-frame sequences. Abundant beta clonotypes from cord blood had fewer insertions, unlike memory repertoires, which showed none.

Regarding this clonotype: Its antigen is unidentified.

TCRdb ran MiXCR on the 5' RACE reads and lists one entry per CDR3 protein. The table lists about 210,000 distinct CDR3 sequences, around 10% of them singletons. All of the donors were Caucasians in good health. The CDR3 spans 16 residues. Germline values: CDR1 SEHNR, CDR2 FQNEAQ (reference sequence). V was cut by 2 bases and J by 4 bases, with 17 bases left in between. The sequence derives from a woman aged 18-29 years in good health. The specimen sequenced was memory (CD45RO+) T cells sorted from blood. The chain employs TRBV7-9 and TRBJ1-1, with D possibly TRBD1 on 6 matching bases. CDR3 region: CASSLWGRGESTEAFF. In nucleotides, the CDR3 is TGTGCCAGCAGCTTATGGGGGAGGGGGGAGAGCACTGAAGCTTTCTTT. Variable domain in full (rest from reference TRBV7-9 and TRBJ1-1): DTGVSQNPRHKITKRGQNVTFRCDPISEHNRLYWYRQTLGQGPEFLTYFQNEAQLEKSRLLSDRFSAERPKGSFSTLEIQRTEQGDSAMYLCASSLWGRGESTEAFFGQGTRLTVV.